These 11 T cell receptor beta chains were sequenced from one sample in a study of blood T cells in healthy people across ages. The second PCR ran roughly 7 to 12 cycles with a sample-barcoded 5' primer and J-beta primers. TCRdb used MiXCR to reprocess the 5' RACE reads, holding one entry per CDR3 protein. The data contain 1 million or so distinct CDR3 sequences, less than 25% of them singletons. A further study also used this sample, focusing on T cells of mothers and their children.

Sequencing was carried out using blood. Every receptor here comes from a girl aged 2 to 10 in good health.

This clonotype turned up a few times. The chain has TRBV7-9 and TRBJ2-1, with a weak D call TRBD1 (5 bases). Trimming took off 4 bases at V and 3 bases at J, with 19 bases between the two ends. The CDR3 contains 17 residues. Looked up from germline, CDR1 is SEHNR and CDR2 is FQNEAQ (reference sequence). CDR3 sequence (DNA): TGTGCCAGCAGCTCACTGGACGGACATCCGCTCTACAATGAGCAGTTCTTC. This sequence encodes CASSSLDGHPLYNEQFF.

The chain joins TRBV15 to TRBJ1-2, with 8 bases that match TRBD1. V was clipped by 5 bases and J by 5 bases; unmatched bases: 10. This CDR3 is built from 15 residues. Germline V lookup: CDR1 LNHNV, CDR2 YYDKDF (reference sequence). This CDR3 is CATSRSPGTGYGYTF. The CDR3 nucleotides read TGTGCCACCAGCCGAAGTCCCGGGACAGGATATGGCTACACCTTC.

The CDR3, as DNA: TGTGCCAGCAGTGAAGGACTGGGGAATGAGCAGTTCTTC. As protein: CASSEGLGNEQFF. The gene calls are TRBV25-1 and TRBJ2-1, with TRBD2 as a possible D gene (5 bases). The V end was cut by 2 bases, the J end by 7 bases, with 9 bases between. In germline, CDR1 is MGHDK, CDR2 SYGVNS. The CDR3 sequence is 13 residues long.

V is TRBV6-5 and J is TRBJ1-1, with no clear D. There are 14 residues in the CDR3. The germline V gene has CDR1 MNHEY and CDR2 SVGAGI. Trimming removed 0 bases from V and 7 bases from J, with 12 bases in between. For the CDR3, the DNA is TGTGCCAGCAGTTACTCGAGGGCACTTATTGAAGCTTTCTTT. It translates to CASSYSRALIEAFF.

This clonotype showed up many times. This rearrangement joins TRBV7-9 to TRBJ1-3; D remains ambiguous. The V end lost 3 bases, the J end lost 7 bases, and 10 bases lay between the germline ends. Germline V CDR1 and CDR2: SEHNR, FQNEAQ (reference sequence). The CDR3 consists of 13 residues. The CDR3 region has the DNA TGTGCCAGCAGCTTTGCCGGGGAGAACACCATATATTTT. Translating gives CASSFAGENTIYF. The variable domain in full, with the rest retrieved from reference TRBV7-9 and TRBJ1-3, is DTGVSQNPRHKITKRGQNVTFRCDPISEHNRLYWYRQTLGQGPEFLTYFQNEAQLEKSRLLSDRFSAERPKGSFSTLEIQRTEQGDSAMYLCASSFAGENTIYFGEGSWLTVV.

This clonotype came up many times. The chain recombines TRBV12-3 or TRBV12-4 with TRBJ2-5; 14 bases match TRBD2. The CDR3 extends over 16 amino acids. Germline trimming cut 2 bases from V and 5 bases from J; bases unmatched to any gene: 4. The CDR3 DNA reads TGTGCCAGCAGTTTACGACTAGCGGGGGGGCCGGAGACCCAGTACTTC. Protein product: CASSLRLAGGPETQYF.

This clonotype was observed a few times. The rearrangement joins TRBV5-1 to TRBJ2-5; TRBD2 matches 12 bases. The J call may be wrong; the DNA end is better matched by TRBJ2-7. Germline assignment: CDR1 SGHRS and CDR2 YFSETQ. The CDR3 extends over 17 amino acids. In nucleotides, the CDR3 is TGCGCCAGCAGCTTGTATCGGACTAGCGGGGCCCTCTACGAGCAGTACTTC. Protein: CASSLYRTSGALYEQYF.

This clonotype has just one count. The CDR3 here is CASSRLVGADEETQYF. CDR3 nucleotides: TGTGCCAGCAGCCGGTTGGTTGGAGCCGACGAAGAGACCCAGTACTTC. The chain combines TRBV12-3 or TRBV12-4 with TRBJ2-5; D ambiguous. Trimming removed 6 bases at V and 3 bases at J, with 20 bases between. The CDR3 has 16 amino acids.

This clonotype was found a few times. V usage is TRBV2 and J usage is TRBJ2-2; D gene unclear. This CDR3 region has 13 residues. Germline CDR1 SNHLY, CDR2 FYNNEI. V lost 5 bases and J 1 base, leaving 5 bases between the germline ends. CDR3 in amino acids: CASSKLNTGELFF. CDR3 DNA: TGTGCCAGCAGTAAACTGAACACCGGGGAGCTGTTTTTT.

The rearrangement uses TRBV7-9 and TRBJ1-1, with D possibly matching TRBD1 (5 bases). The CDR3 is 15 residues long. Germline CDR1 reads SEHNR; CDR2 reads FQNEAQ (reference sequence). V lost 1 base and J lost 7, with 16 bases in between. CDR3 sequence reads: CASSLVGGLSGEAFF. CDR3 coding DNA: TGTGCCAGCAGCTTAGTCGGGGGTCTGAGCGGTGAAGCTTTCTTT.

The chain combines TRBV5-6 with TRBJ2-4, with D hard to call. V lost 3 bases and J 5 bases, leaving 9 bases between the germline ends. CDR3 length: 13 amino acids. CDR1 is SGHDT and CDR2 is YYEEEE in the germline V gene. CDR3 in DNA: TGTGCCAGCAGCTCCGAGCCTCAAAACATTCAGTACTTC. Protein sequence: CASSSEPQNIQYF.